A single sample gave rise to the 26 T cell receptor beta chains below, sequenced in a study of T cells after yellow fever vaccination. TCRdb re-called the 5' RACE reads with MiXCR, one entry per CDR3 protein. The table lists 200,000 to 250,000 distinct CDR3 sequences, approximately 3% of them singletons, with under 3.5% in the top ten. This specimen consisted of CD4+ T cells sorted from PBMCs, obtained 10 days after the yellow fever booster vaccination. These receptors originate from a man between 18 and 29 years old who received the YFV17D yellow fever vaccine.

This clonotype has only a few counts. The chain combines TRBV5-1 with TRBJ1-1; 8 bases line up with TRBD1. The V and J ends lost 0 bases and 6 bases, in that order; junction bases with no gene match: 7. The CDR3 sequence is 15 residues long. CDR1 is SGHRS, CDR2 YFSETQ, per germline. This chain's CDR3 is CASSLVVTGESEAFF. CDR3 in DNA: TGCGCCAGCAGCTTGGTTGTGACAGGGGAATCTGAAGCTTTCTTT.

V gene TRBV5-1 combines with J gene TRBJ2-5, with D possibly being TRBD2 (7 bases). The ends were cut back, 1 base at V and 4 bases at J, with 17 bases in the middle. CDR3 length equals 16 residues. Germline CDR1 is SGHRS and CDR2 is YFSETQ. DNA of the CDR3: TGCGCCAGCAGCTTGAGAGGGGGGGCCTTGGGAGAGACCCAGTACTTC. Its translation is CASSLRGGALGETQYF.

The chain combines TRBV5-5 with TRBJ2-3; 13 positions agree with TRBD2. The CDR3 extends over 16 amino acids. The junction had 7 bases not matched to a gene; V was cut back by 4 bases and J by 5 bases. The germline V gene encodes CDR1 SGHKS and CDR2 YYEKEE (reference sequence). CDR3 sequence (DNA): TGTGCCAGCAGCCGAACTAGCGGGGGGGCGGGAGATACGCAGTATTTT. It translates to CASSRTSGGAGDTQYF. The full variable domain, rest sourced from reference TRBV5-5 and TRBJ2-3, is DAGVTQSPTHLIKTRGQQVTLRCSPISGHKSVSWYQQVLGQGPQFIFQYYEKEERGRGNFPDRFSARQFPNYSSELNVNALLLGDSALYLCASSRTSGGAGDTQYFGPGTRLTVL.

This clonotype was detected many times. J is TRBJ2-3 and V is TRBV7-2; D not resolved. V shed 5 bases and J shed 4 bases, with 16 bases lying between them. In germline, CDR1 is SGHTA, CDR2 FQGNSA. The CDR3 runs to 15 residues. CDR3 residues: CASSPALVYADTQYF. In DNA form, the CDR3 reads TGTGCCAGCAGCCCAGCTCTCGTGTATGCAGATACGCAGTATTTT.

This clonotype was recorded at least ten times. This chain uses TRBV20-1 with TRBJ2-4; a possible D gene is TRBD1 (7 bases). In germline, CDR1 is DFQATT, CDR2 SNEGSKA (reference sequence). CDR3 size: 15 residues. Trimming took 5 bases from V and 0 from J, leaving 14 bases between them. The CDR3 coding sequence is TGCAGTGCTCTCCCAGGGGGGACAGCCAAAAACATTCAGTACTTC. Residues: CSALPGGTAKNIQYF.

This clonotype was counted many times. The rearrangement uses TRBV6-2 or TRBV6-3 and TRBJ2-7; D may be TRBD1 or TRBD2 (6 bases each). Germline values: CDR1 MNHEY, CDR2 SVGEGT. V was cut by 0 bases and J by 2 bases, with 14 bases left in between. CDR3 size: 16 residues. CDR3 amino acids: CASSYSTGRSTYEQYV. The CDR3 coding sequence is TGTGCCAGCAGTTACTCAACAGGGAGGTCGACCTACGAGCAGTACGTC.

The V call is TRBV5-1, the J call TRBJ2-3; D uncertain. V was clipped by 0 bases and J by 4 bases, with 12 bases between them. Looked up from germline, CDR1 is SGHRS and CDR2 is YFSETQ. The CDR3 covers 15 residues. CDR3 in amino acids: CASSLGGRGPDTQYF. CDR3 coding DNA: TGCGCCAGCAGCTTGGGGGGTAGAGGCCCAGATACGCAGTATTTT.

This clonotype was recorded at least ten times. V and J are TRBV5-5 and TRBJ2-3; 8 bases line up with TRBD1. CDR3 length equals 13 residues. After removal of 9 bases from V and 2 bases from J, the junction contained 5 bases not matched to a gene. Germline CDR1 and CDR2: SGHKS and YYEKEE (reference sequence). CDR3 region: CAKWTGITDTQYF. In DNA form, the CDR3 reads TGTGCCAAATGGACAGGGATCACAGATACGCAGTATTTT.

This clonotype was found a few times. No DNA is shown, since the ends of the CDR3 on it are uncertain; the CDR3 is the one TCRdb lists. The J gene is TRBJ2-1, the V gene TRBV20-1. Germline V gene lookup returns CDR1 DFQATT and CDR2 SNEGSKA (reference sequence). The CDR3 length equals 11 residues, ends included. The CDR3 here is CSARDLHQQFF.

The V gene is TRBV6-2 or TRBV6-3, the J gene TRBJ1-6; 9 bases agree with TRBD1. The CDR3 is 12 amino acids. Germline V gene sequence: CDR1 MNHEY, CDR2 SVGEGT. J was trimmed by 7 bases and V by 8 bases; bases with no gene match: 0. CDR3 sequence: CASGQGNSPLHF. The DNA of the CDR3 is TGTGCCAGCGGACAGGGGAATTCACCCCTCCACTTT.

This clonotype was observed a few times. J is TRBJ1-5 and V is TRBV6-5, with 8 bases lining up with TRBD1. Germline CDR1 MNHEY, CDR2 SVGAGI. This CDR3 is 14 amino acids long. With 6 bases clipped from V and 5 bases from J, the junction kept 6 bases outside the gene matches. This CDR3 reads CASSRGQGYQPQHF. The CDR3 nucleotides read TGTGCCAGCAGCCGAGGACAGGGCTATCAGCCCCAGCATTTT.

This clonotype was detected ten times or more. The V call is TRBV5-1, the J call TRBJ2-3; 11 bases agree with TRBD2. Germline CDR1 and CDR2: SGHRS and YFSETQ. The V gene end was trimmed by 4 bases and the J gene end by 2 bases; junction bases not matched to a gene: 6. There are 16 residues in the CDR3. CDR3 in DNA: TGCGCCAGCAGCGAGGGACTAGCGGTTCCCACAGATACGCAGTATTTT. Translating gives CASSEGLAVPTDTQYF.

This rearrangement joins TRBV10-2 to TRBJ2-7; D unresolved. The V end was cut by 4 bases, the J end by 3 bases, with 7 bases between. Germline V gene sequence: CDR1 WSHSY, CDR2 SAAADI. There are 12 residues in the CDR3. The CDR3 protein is CASSVSLYEQYV. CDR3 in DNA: TGCGCCAGCAGTGTTTCCCTCTACGAGCAGTACGTC.

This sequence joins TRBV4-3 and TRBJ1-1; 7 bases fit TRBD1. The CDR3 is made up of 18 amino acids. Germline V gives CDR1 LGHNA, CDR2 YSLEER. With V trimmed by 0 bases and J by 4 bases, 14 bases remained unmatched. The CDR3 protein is CASSQDIRGGNRGTEAFF. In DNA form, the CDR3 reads TGCGCCAGCAGCCAAGATATCCGAGGCGGCAACAGGGGCACTGAAGCTTTCTTT.

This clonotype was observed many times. The CDR3, as DNA: TGTGCCAGCAGTAAGGATTACACAGATACGCAGTATTTT. The encoded protein is CASSKDYTDTQYF. V is TRBV2 and J is TRBJ2-3; the D is unclear. CDR1 is SNHLY and CDR2 is FYNNEI in the germline V gene. Trimming removed 5 bases from V and 2 bases from J, with 8 bases in between. The CDR3 contains 13 residues.

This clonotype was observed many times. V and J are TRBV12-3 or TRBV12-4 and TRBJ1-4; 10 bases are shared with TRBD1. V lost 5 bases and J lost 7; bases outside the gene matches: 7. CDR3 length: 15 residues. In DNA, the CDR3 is TGTGCCAGCAGTATCCGGACAGGGGGGTTTGAAAAACTGTTTTTT. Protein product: CASSIRTGGFEKLFF.

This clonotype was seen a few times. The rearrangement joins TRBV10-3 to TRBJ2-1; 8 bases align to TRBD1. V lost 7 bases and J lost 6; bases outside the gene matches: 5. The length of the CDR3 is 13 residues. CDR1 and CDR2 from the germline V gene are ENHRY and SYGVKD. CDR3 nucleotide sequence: TGTGCCATCACCCGAGGACAGGGCAATGAGCAGTTCTTC. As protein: CAITRGQGNEQFF.

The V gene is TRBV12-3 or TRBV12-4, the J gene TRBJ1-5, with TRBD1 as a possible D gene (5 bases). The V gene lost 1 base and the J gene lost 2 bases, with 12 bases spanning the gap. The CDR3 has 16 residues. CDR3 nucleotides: TGTGCCAGCAGTTTAGGAAAAGGGGTGCGCAATCAGCCCCAGCATTTT. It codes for CASSLGKGVRNQPQHF.

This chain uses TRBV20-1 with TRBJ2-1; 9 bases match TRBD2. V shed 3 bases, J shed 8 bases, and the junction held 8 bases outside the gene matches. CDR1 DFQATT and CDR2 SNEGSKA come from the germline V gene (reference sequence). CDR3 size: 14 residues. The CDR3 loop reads CSASEAGGPHEQFF. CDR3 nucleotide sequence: TGCAGTGCTAGCGAGGCGGGGGGGCCCCATGAGCAGTTCTTC.

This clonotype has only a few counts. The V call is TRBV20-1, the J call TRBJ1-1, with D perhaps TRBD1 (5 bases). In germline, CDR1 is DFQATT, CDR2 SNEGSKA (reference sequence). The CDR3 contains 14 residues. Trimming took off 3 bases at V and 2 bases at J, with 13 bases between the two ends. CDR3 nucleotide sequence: TGCAGTGCTAGTCTGTGGGGACCTAACACTGAAGCTTTCTTT. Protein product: CSASLWGPNTEAFF.

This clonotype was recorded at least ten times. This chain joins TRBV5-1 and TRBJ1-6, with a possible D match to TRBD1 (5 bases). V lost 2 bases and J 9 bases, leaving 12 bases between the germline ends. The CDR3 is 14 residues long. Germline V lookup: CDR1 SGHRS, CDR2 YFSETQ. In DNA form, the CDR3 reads TGCGCCAGCAGCTTCTGGGGCGGCGGTTCACCCCTCCACTTT. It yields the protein CASSFWGGGSPLHF.

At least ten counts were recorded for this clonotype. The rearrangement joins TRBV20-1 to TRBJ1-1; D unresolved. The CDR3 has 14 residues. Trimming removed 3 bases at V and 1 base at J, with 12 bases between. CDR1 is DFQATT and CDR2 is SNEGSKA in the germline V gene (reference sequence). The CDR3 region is CSASGGRRNTEAFF. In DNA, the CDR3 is TGCAGTGCTAGTGGAGGACGGAGGAACACTGAAGCTTTCTTT.

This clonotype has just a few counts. CDR3 sequence: CASRTRGSSYGYTF. The CDR3 DNA follows: TGCGCCAGCAGGACCAGGGGGTCATCCTATGGCTACACCTTC. The V call is TRBV5-1, the J call TRBJ1-2; TRBD1 matches at 7 bases. CDR1 and CDR2 from the germline V gene are SGHRS and YFSETQ. The junction had 8 bases not matched to a gene; V was cut back by 5 bases and J by 4 bases. This CDR3 comprises 14 residues.

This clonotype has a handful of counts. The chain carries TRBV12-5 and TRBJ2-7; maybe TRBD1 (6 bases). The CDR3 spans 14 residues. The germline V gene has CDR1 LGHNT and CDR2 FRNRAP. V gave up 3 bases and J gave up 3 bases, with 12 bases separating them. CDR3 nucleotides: TGTGCTAGTGGTTTTCGGACAGAAGTCTACGAGCAGTACGTC. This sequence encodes CASGFRTEVYEQYV.

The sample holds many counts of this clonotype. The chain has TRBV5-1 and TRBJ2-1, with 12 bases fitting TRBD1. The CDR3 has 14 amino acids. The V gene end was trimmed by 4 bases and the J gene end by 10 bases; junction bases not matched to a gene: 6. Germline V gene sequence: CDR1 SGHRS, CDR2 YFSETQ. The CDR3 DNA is TGCGCCAGCAGCCCCGGGACAGGGGGCAGCGAGCAGTTCTTC. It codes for CASSPGTGGSEQFF. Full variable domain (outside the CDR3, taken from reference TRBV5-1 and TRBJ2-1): KAGVTQTPRYLIKTRGQQVTLSCSPISGHRSVSWYQQTPGQGLQFLFEYFSETQRNKGNFPGRFSGRQFSNSRSEMNVSTLELGDSALYLCASSPGTGGSEQFFGPGTRLTVL.

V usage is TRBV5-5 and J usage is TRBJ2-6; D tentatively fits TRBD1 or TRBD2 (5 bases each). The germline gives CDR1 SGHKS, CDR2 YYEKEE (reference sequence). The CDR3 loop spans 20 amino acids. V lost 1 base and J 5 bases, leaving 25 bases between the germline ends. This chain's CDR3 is CASSLNQAWDGPPWANVLTF. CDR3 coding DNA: TGTGCCAGCAGCTTGAATCAGGCGTGGGACGGTCCGCCTTGGGCCAACGTCCTGACTTTC.